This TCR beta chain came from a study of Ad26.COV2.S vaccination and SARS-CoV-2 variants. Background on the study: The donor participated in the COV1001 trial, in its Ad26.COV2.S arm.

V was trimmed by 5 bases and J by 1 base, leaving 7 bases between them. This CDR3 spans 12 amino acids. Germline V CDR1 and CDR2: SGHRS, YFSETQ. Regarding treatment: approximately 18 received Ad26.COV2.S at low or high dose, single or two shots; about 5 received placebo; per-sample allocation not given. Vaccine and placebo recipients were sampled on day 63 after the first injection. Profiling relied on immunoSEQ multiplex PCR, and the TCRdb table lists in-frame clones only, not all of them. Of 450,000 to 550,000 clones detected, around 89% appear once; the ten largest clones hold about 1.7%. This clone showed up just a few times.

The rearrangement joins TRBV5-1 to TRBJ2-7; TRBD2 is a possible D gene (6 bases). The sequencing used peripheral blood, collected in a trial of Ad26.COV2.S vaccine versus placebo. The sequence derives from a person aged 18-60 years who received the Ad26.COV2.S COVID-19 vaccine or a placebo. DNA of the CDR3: TGCGCCAGCAGGGGAGGATCCTACGAGCAGTACTTC. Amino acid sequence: CASRGGSYEQYF.